These 30 T cell receptor beta chains were all obtained from the same sample, sequenced in a study of T cell repertoires in cytomegalovirus infection. TCRdb ran MiXCR on the reads and lists one entry per CDR3 protein. The sample consists of fewer than 200,000 distinct CDR3 sequences, about an eighth of them appearing once. The specimen sequenced was PBMCs. Every receptor here comes from a human donor in good health (CMV status not recorded). Some clones in this sample may be carry-over from other donors' samples.

Ten or more counts support this clonotype. The V and J genes are TRBV7-2 and TRBJ1-6; D call uncertain. Germline V gene sequence: CDR1 SGHTA, CDR2 FQGNSA. The CDR3 is 13 amino acids. The ends were cut back, 3 bases at V and 7 bases at J, with 7 bases in the middle. The CDR3 bases are TGTGCCAGCAGCTTGGGGAGAAATTCACCCCTCCACTTT. Protein product: CASSLGRNSPLHF.

CDR3 nucleotide sequence: TGCAGCGTGGGGGGACAGGGAAAAGAGACCCAGTACTTC. Its translation: CSVGGQGKETQYF. V gene TRBV29-1 combines with J gene TRBJ2-5; TRBD1 agrees at 9 bases. CDR1 is SQVTM, CDR2 ANQGSEA, per germline. The CDR3 length is 13 residues. The ends lost 6 bases at V and 3 bases at J; junction bases unmatched: 5.

With respect to this clonotype: A much larger clone differs from this one at a single base, so this may be a read error. The V and J genes are TRBV25-1 and TRBJ2-7; D remains ambiguous. The CDR3 runs to 12 residues. Germline V lookup: CDR1 MGHDK, CDR2 SYGVNS. V lost 4 bases and J lost 3, with 7 bases in between. The CDR3 DNA reads as TGTGCCAGCAGTGGGGTCGGCTACGAGCAGTACTTC. Its translation is CASSGVGYEQYF.

This clonotype was counted ten times or more. The chain links TRBV7-6 to TRBJ1-2; TRBD1 might be the D (6 bases). Germline V gene sequence: CDR1 SGHVS, CDR2 FNYEAQ. Trimming shortened V by 5 bases and J by 4 bases, and 17 bases separated the two germline ends. The length of the CDR3 is 15 residues. The chain's CDR3 is CASSPLSRGGYGYTF. CDR3 bases: TGTGCCAGCAGCCCTCTTAGCAGGGGTGGCTATGGCTACACCTTC.

This clonotype was detected many times. The chain recombines TRBV12-3 or TRBV12-4 with TRBJ1-1; 9 bases line up with TRBD1. This CDR3 is 16 amino acids long. V dropped 5 bases and J dropped 3; count of bases not matched to a gene: 10. The DNA for the CDR3 is TGTGCCAGCAGTCCCAACAGGGGGCAAGGGGACACTGAAGCTTTCTTT. Its translation is CASSPNRGQGDTEAFF.

This chain connects TRBV19 to TRBJ2-7, with D possibly TRBD1 on 6 matching bases. V dropped 6 bases and J dropped 3 bases, with 12 bases sitting between them. Germline lookup yields CDR1 LNHDA and CDR2 SQIVND (reference sequence). This CDR3 comprises 13 residues. CDR3 bases: TGTGCCAGTAGAGCCACAGGGCACTACGAGCAGTACTTC. It codes for CASRATGHYEQYF.

This clonotype was seen many times. The chain has TRBV2 and TRBJ2-3, with TRBD1 identical over 8 bases. The CDR3 length is 15 residues. With V trimmed by 6 bases and J by 5 bases, 10 bases remained unmatched. CDR1 is SNHLY and CDR2 is FYNNEI in the germline V gene. The CDR3 bases are TGTGCCAGCAGACTCGACAGGGGCGGCCAAGATACGCAGTATTTT. It specifies CASRLDRGGQDTQYF. The variable domain in full, completed from reference TRBV2 and TRBJ2-3, reads EPEVTQTPSHQVTQMGQEVILRCVPISNHLYFYWYRQILGQKVEFLVSFYNNEISEKSEIFDDQFSVERPDGSNFTLKIRSTKLEDSAMYFCASRLDRGGQDTQYFGPGTRLTVL.

This clonotype was seen ten or more times. The gene calls are TRBV28 and TRBJ2-1; 9 positions match TRBD2. V was clipped by 1 base and J by 7 bases; unmatched bases: 11. This CDR3 is 17 amino acids long. CDR1 and CDR2 (germline): MDHEN, SYDVKM. The CDR3 here is CASSLFLAGVAMNEQFF. In DNA form, the CDR3 reads TGTGCCAGCAGTTTATTCTTAGCGGGAGTGGCAATGAATGAGCAGTTCTTC.

The V and J genes are TRBV7-9 and TRBJ2-5, with TRBD2 matching over 8 bases. The CDR3 has 15 residues. The trim removed 5 bases at V and 1 base at J, leaving 6 bases unmatched. Per germline, CDR1 SEHNR and CDR2 FQNEAQ (reference sequence). Here the CDR3 reads CASSRRGLAQETQYF. The CDR3 region has the DNA TGTGCCAGCAGCCGTCGTGGACTAGCCCAAGAGACCCAGTACTTC.

In its sample, this clonotype was seen many times. V usage is TRBV7-8 and J usage is TRBJ2-7; TRBD2 aligns across 10 bases. CDR3 length: 14 residues. The germline V gene has CDR1 SGHVS and CDR2 FQNEAQ. Unmatched junction bases numbered 6, after V lost 7 bases and J lost 3 bases. This chain's CDR3 is CASKPSGRVYEQYF. DNA for the CDR3: TGTGCCAGCAAACCTAGCGGGAGAGTCTACGAGCAGTACTTC.

This clonotype was recorded at least ten times. The chain uses TRBV7-2 and TRBJ2-5; 11 bases are a match to TRBD1. This CDR3 is 15 amino acids long. The germline V gene encodes CDR1 SGHTA and CDR2 FQGNSA. Trimming at V came to 1 base and at J to 5 bases, leaving 3 bases not matched to a gene. CDR3 region: CASSLGGQGAETQYF. The CDR3 nucleotides are TGTGCCAGCAGCTTAGGAGGACAGGGGGCGGAGACCCAGTACTTC. The full variable domain, its missing parts supplied by reference TRBV7-2 and TRBJ2-5, is GAGVSQSPSNKVTEKGKDVELRCDPISGHTALYWYRQSLGQGLEFLIYFQGNSAPDKSGLPSDRFSAERTGGSVSTLTIQRTQQEDSAVYLCASSLGGQGAETQYFGPGTRLLVL.

The CDR3: CSAPKGDQPQHF. In DNA, the CDR3 is TGCAGTGCACCAAAGGGGGATCAGCCCCAGCATTTT. The gene calls are TRBV20-1 and TRBJ1-5; a weak D match, TRBD1 (6 bases). CDR1 and CDR2 (germline): DFQATT, SNEGSKA (reference sequence). CDR3 length: 12 amino acids. V was pared by 6 bases and J by 5 bases, with 11 bases between.

This clonotype has at least ten counts. This chain uses TRBV6-1 with TRBJ1-1; maybe TRBD1 (5 bases). Germline V gene sequence: CDR1 MNHNS, CDR2 SASEGT. CDR3 length equals 13 residues. Trimming left V 7 bases short and J 0 bases short, with 9 bases between. The CDR3 DNA sequence: TGTGCCAGCATTCGAGGGGTGAACACTGAAGCTTTCTTT. Protein sequence: CASIRGVNTEAFF.

This clonotype has ten or more counts. This chain joins TRBV7-9 and TRBJ2-4, with TRBD1 identical over 8 bases. V lost 0 bases and J lost 6; bases outside the gene matches: 7. Germline V gene sequence: CDR1 SEHNR, CDR2 FQNEAQ (reference sequence). This CDR3 is 16 amino acids long. The CDR3 DNA reads TGTGCCAGCAGCTTAGCGCCCGGGACAGGCTTAAACATTCAGTACTTC. Translation: CASSLAPGTGLNIQYF.

This sequence joins TRBV4-1 and TRBJ1-3; D not resolved. This CDR3 has 15 amino acids. V gave up 2 bases and J gave up 5 bases, with 13 bases separating them. CDR1 and CDR2 (germline): MGHRA, YSYEKL. CDR3 region: CASSQSRTDRNTIYF. Written as DNA, the CDR3 is TGCGCCAGCAGCCAATCTAGGACGGACCGAAACACCATATATTTT.

This clonotype was counted a few times. The chain has TRBV12-5 and TRBJ1-1; D may be TRBD1 (6 bases). The CDR3 is made up of 15 amino acids. Germline CDR1 reads LGHNT; CDR2 reads FRNRAP. Trimming left V 0 bases short and J 1 base short, with 9 bases between. Here the CDR3 DNA reads TGTGCTAGTGGTTTGGTACAGGGTGCGAACACTGAAGCTTTCTTT. It encodes CASGLVQGANTEAFF.

As to this clonotype: In this CDR3 the conserved last residue, phenylalanine or tryptophan, is missing, so a read error is likely. This chain uses TRBV4-3 with TRBJ2-7; 11 bases are a match to TRBD1. In germline, CDR1 is LGHNA, CDR2 YSLEER. The CDR3 is made up of 15 amino acids. After removal of 1 base from V and 2 bases from J, the junction contained 1 base not matched to a gene. DNA of the CDR3: TGCGCCAGCAGCCAAGGGACAGGGGGCGCCTACGAGCAGTACTGC. This gives the protein CASSQGTGGAYEQYC.

The chain has TRBV12-3 or TRBV12-4 and TRBJ2-2; 9 nucleotides agree with TRBD2. The trim removed 5 bases at V and 1 base at J, leaving 2 bases unmatched. This CDR3 contains 15 residues. CDR3 DNA: TGTGCCAGCAGTCTTAGCGGGGGGAACACCGGGGAGCTGTTTTTT. It encodes CASSLSGGNTGELFF.

This chain uses TRBV28 with TRBJ2-2; no clear D gene. The CDR3 sequence is 12 residues long. V was shortened by 5 bases and J by 8 bases, with 9 bases between the two germline ends. Germline lookup yields CDR1 MDHEN and CDR2 SYDVKM. For the CDR3, the DNA is TGTGCCAGCAGTCGTCTAGGGGGGGAGCTGTTTTTT. This codes for CASSRLGGELFF.

This clonotype was detected many times. The CDR3 nucleotides read TGTGCCAGCAGTCCAGGGGGCGCGTTTAACTATGGCTACACCTTC. Amino acid sequence: CASSPGGAFNYGYTF. V usage is TRBV7-2 and J usage is TRBJ1-2; 8 nucleotides align to TRBD1. V dropped 6 bases and J dropped 1; count of bases not matched to a gene: 7. The CDR3 has 15 amino acids. The germline gives CDR1 SGHTA, CDR2 FQGNSA.

This chain links TRBV12-3 or TRBV12-4 with TRBJ2-5; 13 bases fit TRBD2. The CDR3 is made up of 15 amino acids. With V trimmed by 11 bases and J by 2 bases, 8 bases remained unmatched. The CDR3 is CARTTTSGGQETQYF. The CDR3 nucleotides are TGTGCCCGCACCACGACTAGCGGGGGGCAAGAGACCCAGTACTTC.

This clonotype was picked up many times. The V and J genes are TRBV4-2 and TRBJ1-1, with D unclear. This CDR3 region has 15 residues. Germline CDR1 is LGHNA and CDR2 is YNFKEQ. V lost 0 bases, J lost 3 bases, and 11 bases lay in between. CDR3: CASSQENHGYTEAFF. In nucleotides, the CDR3 is TGTGCCAGCAGCCAAGAGAATCACGGATACACTGAAGCTTTCTTT.

This clonotype was counted ten times or more. The chain employs TRBV7-2 and TRBJ1-3; D gene ambiguous. Trimming shortened V by 10 bases and J by 0 bases, and 13 bases separated the two germline ends. Germline V gene sequence: CDR1 SGHTA, CDR2 FQGNSA. This CDR3 comprises 14 residues. In DNA, the CDR3 is TGTGCCACCCGAACGGCGTTCTCTGGAAACACCATATATTTT. This sequence encodes CATRTAFSGNTIYF.

The sample holds many counts of this clonotype. The gene calls are TRBV7-2 and TRBJ2-7; no firm D call. Trimming left V 5 bases short and J 0 bases short, with 11 bases between. The germline gives CDR1 SGHTA, CDR2 FQGNSA. This CDR3 comprises 14 residues. In nucleotides, the CDR3 is TGTGCCAGCAGCACCCAAGTCCGCTCCTACGAGCAGTACTTC. Translating it yields CASSTQVRSYEQYF.

Notes on this clonotype: This may come from a read error, since a much larger clone is one base off. The chain combines TRBV27 with TRBJ2-1; D perhaps matches TRBD1 (5 bases). CDR1 and CDR2 (germline): MNHEY, SMNVEV (reference sequence). The CDR3 totals 15 residues. This chain's CDR3 is CASRNGQASYSEQFF. The CDR3 DNA follows: TGTGCCAGCAGAAATGGACAAGCCTCCTACAGTGAGCAGTTCTTC.

This clonotype appeared many times. The V and J genes are TRBV28 and TRBJ2-7; no clear D. Germline V gives CDR1 MDHEN, CDR2 SYDVKM. This CDR3 is 15 amino acids long. V was pared by 1 base and J by 2 bases, with 12 bases between. The CDR3: CASSLSGSPTYEQYF. The CDR3 DNA follows: TGTGCCAGCAGTTTATCCGGGTCCCCTACCTACGAGCAGTACTTC.

This clonotype has more than one count but fewer than ten. The genes are TRBV5-6 and TRBJ1-5; D ambiguous. The germline gives CDR1 SGHDT, CDR2 YYEEEE. The CDR3 length is 15 residues. Deletions cut 4 bases from V and 1 base from J, with 12 bases between. In DNA form, the CDR3 reads TGTGCCAGCAGCAGCACAGAGGCGAGCAATCAGCCCCAGCATTTT. This encodes CASSSTEASNQPQHF.

This clonotype was recorded many times. CDR3 region: CASSEGQGAIGNQPQHF. In DNA form, the CDR3 reads TGTGCCAGCAGCGAAGGACAGGGGGCAATAGGCAATCAGCCCCAGCATTTT. The chain uses TRBV12-3 or TRBV12-4 and TRBJ1-5; 11 positions match TRBD1. The CDR3 spans 17 residues. The junction had 9 bases not matched to a gene; V was cut back by 6 bases and J by 2 bases.

This clonotype has a count of ten or more. The rearrangement joins TRBV5-8 to TRBJ2-2; perhaps TRBD2 as D (6 bases). CDR3 length: 16 residues. The germline V gene encodes CDR1 SGHTS and CDR2 YDEGEE. The V end lost 5 bases, the J end lost 0 bases, and 14 bases lay between the germline ends. The CDR3 protein is CASRLGLASNTGELFF. As DNA, the CDR3 is TGTGCCAGCAGACTGGGGCTAGCGTCGAACACCGGGGAGCTGTTTTTT.

This clonotype was picked up many times. The V and J genes are TRBV19 and TRBJ2-7; D may be TRBD1 or TRBD2 (5 bases each). The CDR3 loop spans 14 amino acids. In germline, CDR1 is LNHDA, CDR2 SQIVND (reference sequence). With 3 bases removed from V and 5 bases from J, the gap between germline ends came to 14 bases. The CDR3 bases are TGTGCCAGTAGTATCCCCGGGACCGCGAACGAGCAGTACTTC. Translation: CASSIPGTANEQYF.